This T cell receptor (beta chain) was identified in a study of CD8+CD57+ T cells in acquired aplastic anemia. Whole-study context: Each DNA sample taken from sorted CD4+ and CD8+ cells came to about 3 ug on average.

Broader study findings: Overlap between patients and controls comprised twenty-nine CD8+ CDR3 sequences.

The CDR3 runs 18 residues. Per germline, CDR1 SNHLY and CDR2 FYNNEI. As regards this clonotype: Its antigen is as yet unknown. Sequence at one end of the junction differs from germline and may be a read error.

Genomic DNA templated the TCR beta VDJ and CDR3 profiling. TCRdb independently ran MiXCR on the reads; one entry per CDR3 protein. The data contain under 350,000 distinct CDR3 sequences, approximately 60% of them singletons. All sequencing subjects had displayed CD8+CD57+ cell expansion on flow cytometry. A severe acquired aplastic anemia diagnosis applied to all patients. Therapy had not been given to patients before blood sampling. The V call is TRBV2, the J call TRBJ2-1; 7 bases map to TRBD2. The receptor was derived from a human donor with aplastic anemia. Sequenced sample: sorted CD4+, CD8+, or CD8+CD57+ T cells (not recorded which) from PBMCs. Here the CDR3 DNA reads TGTGCCAGCATGCCGGGAAGGGCTAGCGGTTACTCCTACAACGAGCAGTTCTTC. Translating gives CASMPGRASGYSYNEQFF. The whole variable domain, remainder taken from reference TRBV2 and TRBJ2-1, is EPEVTQTPSHQVTQMGQEVILRCVPISNHLYFYWYRQILGQKVEFLVSFYNNEISEKSEIFDDQFSVERPDGSNFTLKIRSTKLEDSAMYFCASMPGRASGYSYNEQFFGPGTRLTVL.